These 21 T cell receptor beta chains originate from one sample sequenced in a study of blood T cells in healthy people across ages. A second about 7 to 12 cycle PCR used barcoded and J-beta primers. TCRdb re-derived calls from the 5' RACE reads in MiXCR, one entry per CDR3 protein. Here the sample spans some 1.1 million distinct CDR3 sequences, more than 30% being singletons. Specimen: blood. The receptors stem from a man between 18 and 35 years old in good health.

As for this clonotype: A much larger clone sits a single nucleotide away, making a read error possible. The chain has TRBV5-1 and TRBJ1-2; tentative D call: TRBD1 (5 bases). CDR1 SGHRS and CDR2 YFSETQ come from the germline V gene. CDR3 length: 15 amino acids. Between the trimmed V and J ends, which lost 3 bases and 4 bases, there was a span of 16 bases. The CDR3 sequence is CASSWGDSSSYGYTF. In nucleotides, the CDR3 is TGCGCCAGCAGCTGGGGCGACAGCTCGTCCTATGGCTACACCTTC.

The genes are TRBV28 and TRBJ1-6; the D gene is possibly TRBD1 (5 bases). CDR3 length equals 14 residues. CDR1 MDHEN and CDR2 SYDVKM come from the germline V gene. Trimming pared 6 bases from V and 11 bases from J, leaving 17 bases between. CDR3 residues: CASSRGERAAPLHF. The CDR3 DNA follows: TGTGCCAGCAGCCGAGGGGAGAGGGCCGCACCCCTCCACTTT.

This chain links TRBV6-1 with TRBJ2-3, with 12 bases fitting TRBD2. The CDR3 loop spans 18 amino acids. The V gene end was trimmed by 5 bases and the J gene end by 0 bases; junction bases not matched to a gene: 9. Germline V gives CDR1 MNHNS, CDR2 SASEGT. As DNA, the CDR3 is TGTGCCAGCAGTCGACTAGCGGGGGCCTTCCTTAGCACAGATACGCAGTATTTT. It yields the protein CASSRLAGAFLSTDTQYF.

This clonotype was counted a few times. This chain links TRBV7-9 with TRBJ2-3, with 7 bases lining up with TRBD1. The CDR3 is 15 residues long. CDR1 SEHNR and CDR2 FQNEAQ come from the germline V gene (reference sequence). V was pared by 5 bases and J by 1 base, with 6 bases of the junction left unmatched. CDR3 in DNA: TGTGCCAGCAGCACCTACAGGGGCCGCACAGATACGCAGTATTTT. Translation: CASSTYRGRTDTQYF.

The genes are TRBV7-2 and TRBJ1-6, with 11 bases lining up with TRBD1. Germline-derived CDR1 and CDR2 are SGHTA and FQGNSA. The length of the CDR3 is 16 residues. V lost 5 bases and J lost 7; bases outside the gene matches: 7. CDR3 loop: CASSEQGTGGNSPLHF. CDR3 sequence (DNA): TGTGCCAGCAGCGAACAAGGGACAGGGGGGAATTCACCCCTCCACTTT.

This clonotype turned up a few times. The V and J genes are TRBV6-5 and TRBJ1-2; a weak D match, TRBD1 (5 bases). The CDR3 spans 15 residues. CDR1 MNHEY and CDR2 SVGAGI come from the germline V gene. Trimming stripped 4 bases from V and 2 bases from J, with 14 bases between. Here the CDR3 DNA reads TGTGCCAGCAGTTCCCTTGGGGCAGTCAACTATGGCTACACCTTC. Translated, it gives CASSSLGAVNYGYTF.

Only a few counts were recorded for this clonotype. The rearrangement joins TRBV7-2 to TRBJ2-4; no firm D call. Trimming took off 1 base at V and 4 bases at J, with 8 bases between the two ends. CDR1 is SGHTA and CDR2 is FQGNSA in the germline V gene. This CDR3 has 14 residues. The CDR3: CASSLVTEKNIQYF. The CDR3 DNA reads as TGTGCCAGCAGCTTAGTAACGGAAAAAAACATTCAGTACTTC.

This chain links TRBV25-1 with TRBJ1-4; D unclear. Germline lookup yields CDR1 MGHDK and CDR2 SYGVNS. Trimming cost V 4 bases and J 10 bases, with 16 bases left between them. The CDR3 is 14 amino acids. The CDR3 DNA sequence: TGTGCCAGCAGTGGCGGCGGGCTTCGGGGAAAACTGTTTTTT. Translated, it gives CASSGGGLRGKLFF.

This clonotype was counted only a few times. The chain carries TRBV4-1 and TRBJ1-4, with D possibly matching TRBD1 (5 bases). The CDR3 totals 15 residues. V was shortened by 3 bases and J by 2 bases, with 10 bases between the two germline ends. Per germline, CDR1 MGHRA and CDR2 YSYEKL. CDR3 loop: CASSQAGMTNEKLFF. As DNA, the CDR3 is TGCGCCAGCAGCCAGGCAGGGATGACTAATGAAAAACTGTTTTTT.

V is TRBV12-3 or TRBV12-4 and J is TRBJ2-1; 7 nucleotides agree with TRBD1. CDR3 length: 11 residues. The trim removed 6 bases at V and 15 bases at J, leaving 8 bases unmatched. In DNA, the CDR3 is TGTGCCAGCAGATACAGGGGTTTGGCGTTCTTC. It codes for CASRYRGLAFF.

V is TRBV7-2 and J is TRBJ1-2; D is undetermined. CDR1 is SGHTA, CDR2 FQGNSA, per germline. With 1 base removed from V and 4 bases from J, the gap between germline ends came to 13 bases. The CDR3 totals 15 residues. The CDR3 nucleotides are TGTGCCAGCAGCTTAGGCAGCGGCCCCTCCTATGGCTACACCTTC. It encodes CASSLGSGPSYGYTF.

DNA for the CDR3: TGCAGTGCTACCCGACAGGGGACACTGTTTTTT. It translates to CSATRQGTLFF. The chain employs TRBV20-1 and TRBJ1-4, with 8 nucleotides matching TRBD1. This CDR3 has 11 amino acids. V shed 4 bases, J shed 13 bases, and the junction held 5 bases outside the gene matches. Germline assignment: CDR1 DFQATT and CDR2 SNEGSKA (reference sequence).

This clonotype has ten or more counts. Here the CDR3 reads CASSFGGISYNEQFF. The CDR3 DNA is TGTGCCAGCAGTTTCGGGGGGATATCCTACAATGAGCAGTTCTTC. The chain joins TRBV12-3 or TRBV12-4 to TRBJ2-1; 7 bases are a match to TRBD2. The CDR3 totals 15 residues. Trimming at V came to 3 bases and at J to 1 base, leaving 3 bases not matched to a gene.

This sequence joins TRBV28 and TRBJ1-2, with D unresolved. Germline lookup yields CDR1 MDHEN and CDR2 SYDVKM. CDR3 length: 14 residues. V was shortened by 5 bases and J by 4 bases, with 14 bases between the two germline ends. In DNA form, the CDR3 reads TGTGCCAGCAGTGTCAAATATATAATCTATGGCTACACCTTC. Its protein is CASSVKYIIYGYTF.

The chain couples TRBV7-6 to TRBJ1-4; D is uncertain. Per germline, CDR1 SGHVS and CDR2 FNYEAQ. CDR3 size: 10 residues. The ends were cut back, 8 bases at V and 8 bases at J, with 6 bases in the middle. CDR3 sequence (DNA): TGTGCCAGCCCGAACGAAAAACTGTTTTTT. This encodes CASPNEKLFF. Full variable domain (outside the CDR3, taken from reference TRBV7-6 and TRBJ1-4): GAGVSQSPRYKVTKRGQDVALRCDPISGHVSLYWYRQALGQGPEFLTYFNYEAQQDKSGLPNDRFSAERPEGSISTLTIQRTEQRDSAMYRCASPNEKLFFGSGTQLSVL.

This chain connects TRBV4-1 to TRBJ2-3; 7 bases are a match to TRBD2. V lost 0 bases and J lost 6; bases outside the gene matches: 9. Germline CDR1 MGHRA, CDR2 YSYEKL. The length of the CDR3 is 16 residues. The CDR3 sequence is CASSQDRVAGGDTQYF. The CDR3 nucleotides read TGCGCCAGCAGCCAAGATAGGGTAGCCGGGGGGGATACGCAGTATTTT.

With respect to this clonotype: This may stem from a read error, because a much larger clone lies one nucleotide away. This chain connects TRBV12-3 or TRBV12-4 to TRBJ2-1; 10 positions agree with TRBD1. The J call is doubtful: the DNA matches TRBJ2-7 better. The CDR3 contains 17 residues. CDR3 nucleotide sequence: TGTGCCAGCAGCCCCATCTACGGGGACAGGGGATACAATGAGCAGTACTTC. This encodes CASSPIYGDRGYNEQYF.

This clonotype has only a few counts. CDR3 in DNA: TGTGCCAGCAGTGACGGAGACCCTTATGGCTACACCTTC. The encoded protein is CASSDGDPYGYTF. The rearrangement links TRBV2 to TRBJ1-2; no clear D. V shed 3 bases and J shed 5 bases, with 10 bases lying between them. This CDR3 spans 13 amino acids. Germline V gene sequence: CDR1 SNHLY, CDR2 FYNNEI.

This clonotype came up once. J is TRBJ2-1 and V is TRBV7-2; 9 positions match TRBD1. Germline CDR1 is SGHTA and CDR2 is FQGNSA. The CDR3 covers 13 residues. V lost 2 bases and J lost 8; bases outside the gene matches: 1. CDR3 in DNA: TGTGCCAGCAGCTTAACAGGGGGCCATGAGCAGTTCTTC. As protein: CASSLTGGHEQFF.

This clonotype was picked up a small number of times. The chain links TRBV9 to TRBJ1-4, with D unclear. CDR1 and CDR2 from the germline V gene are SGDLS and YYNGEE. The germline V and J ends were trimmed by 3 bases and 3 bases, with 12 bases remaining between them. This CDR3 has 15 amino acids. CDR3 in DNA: TGTGCCAGCAGCGAGGACGGTCGGCCTAATGAAAAACTGTTTTTT. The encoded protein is CASSEDGRPNEKLFF.

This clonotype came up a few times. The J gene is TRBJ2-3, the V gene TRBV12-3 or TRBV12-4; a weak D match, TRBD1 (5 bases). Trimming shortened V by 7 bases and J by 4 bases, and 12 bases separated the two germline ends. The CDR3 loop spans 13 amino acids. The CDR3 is CASIPPRADTQYF. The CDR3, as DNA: TGTGCCAGCATCCCCCCCAGGGCAGATACGCAGTATTTT.